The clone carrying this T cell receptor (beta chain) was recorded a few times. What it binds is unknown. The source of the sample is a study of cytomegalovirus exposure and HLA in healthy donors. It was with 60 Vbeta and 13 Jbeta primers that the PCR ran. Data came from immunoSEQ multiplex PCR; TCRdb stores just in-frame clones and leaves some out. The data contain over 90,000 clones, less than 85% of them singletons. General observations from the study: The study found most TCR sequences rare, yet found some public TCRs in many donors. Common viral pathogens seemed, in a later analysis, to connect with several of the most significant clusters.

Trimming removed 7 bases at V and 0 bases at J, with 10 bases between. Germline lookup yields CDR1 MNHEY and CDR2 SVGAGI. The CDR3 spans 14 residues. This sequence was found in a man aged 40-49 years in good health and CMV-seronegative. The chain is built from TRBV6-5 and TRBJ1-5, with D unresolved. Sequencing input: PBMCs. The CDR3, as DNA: TGTGCCAGCAATACCGGGGATAGCAATCAGCCCCAGCATTTT. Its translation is CASNTGDSNQPQHF.